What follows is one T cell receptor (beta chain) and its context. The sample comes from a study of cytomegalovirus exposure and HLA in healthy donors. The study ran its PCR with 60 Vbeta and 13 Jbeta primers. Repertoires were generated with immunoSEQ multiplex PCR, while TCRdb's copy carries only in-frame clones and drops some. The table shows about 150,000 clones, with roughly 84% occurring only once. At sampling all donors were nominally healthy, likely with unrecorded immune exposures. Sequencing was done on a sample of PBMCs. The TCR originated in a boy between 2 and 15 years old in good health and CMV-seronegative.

The CDR3 coding sequence is TGTGCCAGCAGCCAAGAGGAGCGGGCGAACAATGAGCAGTTCTTC. This gives the protein CASSQEERANNEQFF. This chain joins TRBV4-2 and TRBJ2-1, with TRBD2 as a possible D gene (6 bases). This CDR3 contains 15 residues. Germline loops: CDR1 LGHNA, CDR2 YNFKEQ. V lost 0 bases, J lost 5 bases, and 11 bases lay in between.